This T cell receptor (beta chain) was recovered during a study of blood T cell repertoires in COVID-19. Across the whole study: The United States, Italy and Spain were the sources of the acute and convalescent COVID-19 samples. T cells, B-cell-depleted T cells, or PBMCs supplied cDNA or gDNA.

This clone has a handful of counts. Original handling: Amplification of reference gene primers was used by the study to estimate nucleated cell counts. Generated by immunoSEQ multiplex PCR, the TCRdb table keeps only in-frame clones and is missing some. For V, J and clone size, that table is used; D and trimming come from the DNA. The sample lists approximately 150,000 clones; over 70% were seen once. The CDR3 is made up of 16 amino acids. J lost 3 bases, V lost 0 bases, and 5 bases had no gene match. Germline assignment: CDR1 MGHRA and CDR2 YSYEKL. The sequencing sample was made of peripheral blood. This clonotype was obtained from a woman aged 55 to 70 with acute or convalescent COVID-19. This rearrangement joins TRBV4-1 to TRBJ1-5; 7 bases align to TRBD1. The CDR3 nucleotides are TGCGCCAGCAGCCAAGATTGGGGACAGTTCAATCAGCCCCAGCATTTT. Translation gives CASSQDWGQFNQPQHF.